Reported below is one T cell receptor beta chain. What it binds is unknown. The data belong to a study of cytomegalovirus exposure and HLA in healthy donors. Study background: Earlier work reported 100 million to 130 million unique TCR beta sequences from roughly 180 million T cells. General study results and limits: Most TCR sequences were uncommon, yet certain public TCRs appeared in many donors. Of the V segments, some could not be distinguished, including TRBV6-2 and TRBV6-3, and were excluded.

This CDR3 is 12 amino acids long. The V gene's germline CDR1 is SQVTM and CDR2 ANQGSEA. Trimming shortened V by 6 bases and J by 4 bases, and 13 bases separated the two germline ends. PCR used 60 Vbeta primers and 13 Jbeta primers. Libraries were prepared by immunoSEQ multiplex PCR; TCRdb keeps only in-frame clonotypes and omits some of them. The sample records about 160,000 clones, about 80% being singletons. This receptor was taken from a man aged 25-40 years in good health and CMV-seronegative. V and J are TRBV29-1 and TRBJ2-7; D might be TRBD2 (7 bases). The sample comprised PBMCs. DNA for the CDR3: TGCAGCGTGATCGGGGGGCTGTACGAGCAGTACTTC. It translates to CSVIGGLYEQYF.